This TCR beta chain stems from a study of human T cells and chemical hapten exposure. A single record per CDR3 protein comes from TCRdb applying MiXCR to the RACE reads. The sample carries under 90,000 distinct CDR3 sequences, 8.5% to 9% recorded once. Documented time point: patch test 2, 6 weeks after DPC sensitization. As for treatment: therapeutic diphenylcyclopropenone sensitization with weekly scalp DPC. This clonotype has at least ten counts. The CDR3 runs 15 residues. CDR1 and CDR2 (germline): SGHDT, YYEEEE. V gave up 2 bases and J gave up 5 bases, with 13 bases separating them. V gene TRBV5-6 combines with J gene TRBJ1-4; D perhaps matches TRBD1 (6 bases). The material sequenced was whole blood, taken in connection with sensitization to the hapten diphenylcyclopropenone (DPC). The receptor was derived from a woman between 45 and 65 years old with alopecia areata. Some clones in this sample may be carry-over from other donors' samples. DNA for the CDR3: TGTGCCAGCAGCTTATCCGGGGGCCCAAATGAAAAACTGTTTTTT. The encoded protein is CASSLSGGPNEKLFF.